This T cell receptor (beta chain) was captured in a study of blood T cell dynamics during melanoma immunotherapy. Time point: week 3, after first cycle of checkpoint inhibitor. At 12 weeks after first infusion, RECIST 1.1 defined response for most patients. No patient had earlier systemic cancer treatment, concurrent immunosuppressants, or another active cancer. The CDR3 extends over 15 amino acids. Unmatched junction bases numbered 1, after V lost 1 base and J lost 1 base. From germline, CDR1 is LNHDA and CDR2 SQIVND (reference sequence). Each sorted CD8+ T cell subset had its entire DNA loaded. Assay: immunoSEQ multiplex PCR; the TCRdb copy retains only in-frame clones and omits some. Here the sample spans around 12,000 clones, around nine tenths being singletons.

The genes are TRBV19 and TRBJ1-5, with TRBD1 matching 7 bases. Sequences were derived from effector memory CD8+ T cells from blood, sampled from a patient treated with checkpoint blockade. The clonotype comes from a human donor with melanoma. The CDR3 protein is CASSIGDRSNQPQHF. The CDR3 coding sequence is TGTGCCAGTAGTATAGGGGACAGAAGCAATCAGCCCCAGCATTTT.